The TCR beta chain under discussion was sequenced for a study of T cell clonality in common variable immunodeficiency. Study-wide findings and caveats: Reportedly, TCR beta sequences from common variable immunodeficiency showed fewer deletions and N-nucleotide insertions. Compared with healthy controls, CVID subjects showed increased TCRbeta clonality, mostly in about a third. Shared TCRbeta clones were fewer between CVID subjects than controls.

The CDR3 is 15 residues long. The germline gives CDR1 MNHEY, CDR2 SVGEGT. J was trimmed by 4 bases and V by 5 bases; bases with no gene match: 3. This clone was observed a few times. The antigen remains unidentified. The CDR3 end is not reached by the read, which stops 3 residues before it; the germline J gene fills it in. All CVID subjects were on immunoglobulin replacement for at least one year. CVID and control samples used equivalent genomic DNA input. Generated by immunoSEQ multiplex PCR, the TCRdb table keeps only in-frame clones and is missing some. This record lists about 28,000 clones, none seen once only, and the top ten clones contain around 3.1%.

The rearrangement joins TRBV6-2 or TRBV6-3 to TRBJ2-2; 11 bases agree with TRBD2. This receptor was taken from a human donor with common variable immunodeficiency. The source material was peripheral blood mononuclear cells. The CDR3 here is CASSVAGGLTGELFF. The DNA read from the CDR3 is TGTGCCAGCAGTGTAGCGGGGGGGCTCACCGGGGAG.